This TCR beta chain was documented in a study of technical replicates of blood from a handful of donors. The protocol was immunoSEQ multiplex PCR, while the TCRdb copy is restricted to in-frame clones and leaves out a portion. Of about 73,000 clones listed, 93% are singletons. V was trimmed by 2 bases and J by 0 bases, leaving 12 bases between them. Germline V lookup: CDR1 SGHNT, CDR2 YYREEE (reference sequence). CDR3 size: 15 residues. The clonotype comes from a human donor in good health. J is TRBJ2-7 and V is TRBV5-4; D ambiguous. The sample comprised T cells isolated from PBMCs. The CDR3, as DNA: TGTGCCAGCAGCTTAAGTTCGGCGGACTCCTACGAGCAGTACTTC. Its translation is CASSLSSADSYEQYF. The whole variable domain, filled in from reference TRBV5-4 and TRBJ2-7, reads ETGVTQSPTHLIKTRGQQVTLRCSSQSGHNTVSWYQQALGQGPQFIFQYYREEENGRGNFPPRFSGLQFPNYSSELNVNALELDDSALYLCASSLSSADSYEQYFGPGTRLTVT.